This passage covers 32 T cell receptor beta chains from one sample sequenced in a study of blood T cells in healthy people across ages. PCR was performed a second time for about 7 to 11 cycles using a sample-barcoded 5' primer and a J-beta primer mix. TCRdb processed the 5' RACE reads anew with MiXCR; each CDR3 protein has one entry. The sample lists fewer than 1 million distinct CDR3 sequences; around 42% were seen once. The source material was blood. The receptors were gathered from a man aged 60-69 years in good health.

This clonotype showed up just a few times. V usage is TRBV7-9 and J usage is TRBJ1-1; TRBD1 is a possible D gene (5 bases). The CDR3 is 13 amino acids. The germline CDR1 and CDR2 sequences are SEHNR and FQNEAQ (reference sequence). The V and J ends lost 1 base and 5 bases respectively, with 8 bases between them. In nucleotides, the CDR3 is TGTGCCAGCAGCTTAGTGGGGGTTACTGAAGCTTTCTTT. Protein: CASSLVGVTEAFF.

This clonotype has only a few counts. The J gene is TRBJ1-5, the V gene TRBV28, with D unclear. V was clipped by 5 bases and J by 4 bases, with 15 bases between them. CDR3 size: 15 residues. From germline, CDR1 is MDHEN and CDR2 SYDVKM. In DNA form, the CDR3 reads TGTGCCAGCAGTCCAGCACGACACGATAATCAGCCCCAGCATTTT. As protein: CASSPARHDNQPQHF. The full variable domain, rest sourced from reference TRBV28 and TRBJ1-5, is DVKVTQSSRYLVKRTGEKVFLECVQDMDHENMFWYRQDPGLGLRLIYFSYDVKMKEKGDIPEGYSVSREKKERFSLILESASTNQTSMYLCASSPARHDNQPQHFGDGTRLSIL.

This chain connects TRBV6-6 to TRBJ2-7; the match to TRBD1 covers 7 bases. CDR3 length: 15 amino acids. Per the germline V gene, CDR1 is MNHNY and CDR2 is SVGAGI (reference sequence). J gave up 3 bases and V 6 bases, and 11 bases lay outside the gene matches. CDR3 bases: TGTGCCAGCAGGGCCGGGACAGCCGGAAACTACGAGCAGTACTTC. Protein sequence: CASRAGTAGNYEQYF.

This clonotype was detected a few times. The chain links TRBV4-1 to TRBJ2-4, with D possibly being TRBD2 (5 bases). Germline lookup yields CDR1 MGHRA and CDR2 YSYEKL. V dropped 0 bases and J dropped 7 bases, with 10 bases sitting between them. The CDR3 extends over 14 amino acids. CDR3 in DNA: TGCGCCAGCAGCCAAGATGTCGAGGGTAACATTCAGTACTTC. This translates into CASSQDVEGNIQYF.

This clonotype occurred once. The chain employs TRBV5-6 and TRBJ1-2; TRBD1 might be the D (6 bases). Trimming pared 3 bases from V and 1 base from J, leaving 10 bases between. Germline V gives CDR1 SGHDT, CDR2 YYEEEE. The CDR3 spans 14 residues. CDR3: CASSYVDSNYGYTF. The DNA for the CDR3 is TGTGCCAGCAGCTATGTGGACAGTAACTATGGCTACACCTTC.

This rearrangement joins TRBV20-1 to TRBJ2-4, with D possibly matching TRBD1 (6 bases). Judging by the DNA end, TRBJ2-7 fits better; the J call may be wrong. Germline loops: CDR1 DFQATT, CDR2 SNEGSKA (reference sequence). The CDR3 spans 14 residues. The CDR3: CSAGPGTRLNEQYF. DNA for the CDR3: TGCAGTGCGGGTCCGGGGACAAGACTGAACGAGCAGTACTTC.

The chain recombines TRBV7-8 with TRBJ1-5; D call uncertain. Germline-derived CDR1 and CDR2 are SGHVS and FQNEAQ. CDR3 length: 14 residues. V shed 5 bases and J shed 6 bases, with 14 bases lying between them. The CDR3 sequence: CASSQSSAFQPQHF. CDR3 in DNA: TGTGCCAGCAGCCAATCGTCAGCGTTTCAGCCCCAGCATTTT.

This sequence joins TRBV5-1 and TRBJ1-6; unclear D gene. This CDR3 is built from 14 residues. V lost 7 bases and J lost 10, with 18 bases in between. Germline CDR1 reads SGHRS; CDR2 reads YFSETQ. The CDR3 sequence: CASRSGVQGSPLHF. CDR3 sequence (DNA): TGCGCCAGCCGAAGTGGGGTACAAGGGTCACCCCTCCACTTT.

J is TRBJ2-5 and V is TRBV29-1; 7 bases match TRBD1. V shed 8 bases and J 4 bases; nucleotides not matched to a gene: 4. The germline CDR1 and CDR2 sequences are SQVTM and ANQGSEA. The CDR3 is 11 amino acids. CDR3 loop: CSPQGVETQYF. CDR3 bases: TGCAGCCCTCAGGGGGTAGAGACCCAGTACTTC.

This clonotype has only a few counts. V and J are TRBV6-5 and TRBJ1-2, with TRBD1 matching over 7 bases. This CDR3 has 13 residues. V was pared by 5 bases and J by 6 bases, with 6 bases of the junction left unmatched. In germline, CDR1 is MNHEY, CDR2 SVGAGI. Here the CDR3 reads CASSRQGLDGYTF. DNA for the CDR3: TGTGCCAGCAGTCGACAGGGTCTCGATGGCTACACCTTC.

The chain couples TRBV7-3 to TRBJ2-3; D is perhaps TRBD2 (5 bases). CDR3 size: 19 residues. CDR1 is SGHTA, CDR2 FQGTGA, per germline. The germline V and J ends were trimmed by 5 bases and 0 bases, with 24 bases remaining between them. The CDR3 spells CASSVNAFTIAGSTDTQYF. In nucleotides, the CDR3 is TGTGCCAGCAGCGTAAACGCCTTTACTATTGCGGGTAGCACAGATACGCAGTATTTT.

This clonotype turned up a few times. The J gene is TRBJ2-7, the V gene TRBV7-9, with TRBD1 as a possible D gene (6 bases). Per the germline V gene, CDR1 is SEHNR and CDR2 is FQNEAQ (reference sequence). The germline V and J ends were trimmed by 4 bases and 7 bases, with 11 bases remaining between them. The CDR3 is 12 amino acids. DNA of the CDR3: TGTGCCAGCAGCTGGGACAACAATGAGCAGTACTTC. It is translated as CASSWDNNEQYF.

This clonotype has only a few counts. The CDR3 region has the DNA TGTGCCAGCAGCTTTGGAAGGGCGAGTGAAGCTTTCTTT. It encodes CASSFGRASEAFF. The chain couples TRBV7-2 to TRBJ1-1, with D hard to call. Trimming removed 3 bases at V and 7 bases at J, with 12 bases between. The CDR3 sequence is 13 residues long. Germline-derived CDR1 and CDR2 are SGHTA and FQGNSA.

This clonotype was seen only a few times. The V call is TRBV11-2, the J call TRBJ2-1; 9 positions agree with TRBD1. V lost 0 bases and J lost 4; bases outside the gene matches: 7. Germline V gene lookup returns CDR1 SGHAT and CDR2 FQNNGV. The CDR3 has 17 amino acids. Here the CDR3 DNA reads TGTGCCAGCAGCTTAGACGAAGTTGGGACAGGGTACAATGAGCAGTTCTTC. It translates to CASSLDEVGTGYNEQFF.

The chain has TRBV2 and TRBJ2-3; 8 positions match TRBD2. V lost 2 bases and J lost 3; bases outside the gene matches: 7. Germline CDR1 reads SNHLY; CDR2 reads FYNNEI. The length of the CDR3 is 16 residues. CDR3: CASSERAGGRTDTQYF. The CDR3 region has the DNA TGTGCCAGCAGTGAACGTGCGGGGGGCCGTACAGATACGCAGTATTTT.

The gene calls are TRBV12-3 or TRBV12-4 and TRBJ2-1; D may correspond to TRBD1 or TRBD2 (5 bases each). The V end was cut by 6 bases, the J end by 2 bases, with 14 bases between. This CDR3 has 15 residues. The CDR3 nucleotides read TGTGCCAGCAGACGGGACCCCGCTACCTACAATGAGCAGTTCTTC. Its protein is CASRRDPATYNEQFF.

The CDR3 is CASSLGGGVRYNEQFF. Here the CDR3 DNA reads TGTGCCAGCAGCTTAGGTGGCGGCGTCCGCTACAATGAGCAGTTCTTC. This chain uses TRBV7-2 with TRBJ2-1; no reliable D call. The ends were cut back, 1 base at V and 3 bases at J, with 13 bases in the middle. This CDR3 is built from 16 residues. In germline, CDR1 is SGHTA, CDR2 FQGNSA.

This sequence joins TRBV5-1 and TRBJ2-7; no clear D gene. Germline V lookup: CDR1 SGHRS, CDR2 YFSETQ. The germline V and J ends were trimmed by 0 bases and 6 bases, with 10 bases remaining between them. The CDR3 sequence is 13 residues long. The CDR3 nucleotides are TGCGCCAGCAGCTTGGATTTCCCGGGCGAGCAGTACTTC. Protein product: CASSLDFPGEQYF.

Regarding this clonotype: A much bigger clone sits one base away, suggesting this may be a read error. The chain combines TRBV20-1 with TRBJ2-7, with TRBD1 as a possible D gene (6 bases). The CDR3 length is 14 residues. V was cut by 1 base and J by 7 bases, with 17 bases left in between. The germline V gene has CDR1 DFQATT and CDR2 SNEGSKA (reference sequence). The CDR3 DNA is TGCAGTGCTAGAGTGGGCAGGGGCGCGGATGAGCAGTACTTC. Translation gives CSARVGRGADEQYF.

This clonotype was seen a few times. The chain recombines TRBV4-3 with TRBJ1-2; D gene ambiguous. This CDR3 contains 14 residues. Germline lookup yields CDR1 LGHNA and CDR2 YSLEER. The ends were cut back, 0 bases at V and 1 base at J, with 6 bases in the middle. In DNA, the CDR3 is TGCGCCAGCAGCCAAGAAGACGGTAACTATGGCTACACCTTC. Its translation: CASSQEDGNYGYTF.

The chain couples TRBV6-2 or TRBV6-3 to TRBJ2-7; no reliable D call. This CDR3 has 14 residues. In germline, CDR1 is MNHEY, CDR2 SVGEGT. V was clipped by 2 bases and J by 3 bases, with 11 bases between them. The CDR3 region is CASSYLNKGYEQYF. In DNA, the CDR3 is TGTGCCAGCAGTTACCTGAACAAGGGCTACGAGCAGTACTTC.

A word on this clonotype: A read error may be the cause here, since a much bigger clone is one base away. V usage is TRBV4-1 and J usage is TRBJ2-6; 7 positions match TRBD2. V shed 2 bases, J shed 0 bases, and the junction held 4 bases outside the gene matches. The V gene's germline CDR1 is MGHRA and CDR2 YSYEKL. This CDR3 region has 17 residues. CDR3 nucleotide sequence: TGCGCCAGCAGCCAACAGGGAGGGAACTCTGGGGCCAACGTCCTGACTTTC. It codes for CASSQQGGNSGANVLTF.

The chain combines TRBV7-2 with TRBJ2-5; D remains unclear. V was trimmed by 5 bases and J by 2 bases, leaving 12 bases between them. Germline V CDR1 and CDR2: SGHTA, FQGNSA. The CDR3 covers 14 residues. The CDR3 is CASSVYIPQETQYF. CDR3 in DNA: TGTGCCAGCAGCGTATATATTCCTCAAGAGACCCAGTACTTC.

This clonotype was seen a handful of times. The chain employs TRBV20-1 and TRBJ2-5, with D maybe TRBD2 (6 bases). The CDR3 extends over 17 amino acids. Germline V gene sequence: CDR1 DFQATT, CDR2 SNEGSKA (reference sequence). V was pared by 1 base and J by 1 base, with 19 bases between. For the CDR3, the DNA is TGCAGTGCTAGAGTCCGTGGAGGGCCTTCTTTCCAAGAGACCCAGTACTTC. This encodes CSARVRGGPSFQETQYF.

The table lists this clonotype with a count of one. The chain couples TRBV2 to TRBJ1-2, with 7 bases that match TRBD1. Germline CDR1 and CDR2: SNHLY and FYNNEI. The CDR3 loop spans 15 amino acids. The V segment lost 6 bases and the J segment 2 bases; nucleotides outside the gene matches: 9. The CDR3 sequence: CASRVRQGENYGYTF. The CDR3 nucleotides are TGTGCCAGCAGGGTCAGACAGGGTGAAAACTATGGCTACACCTTC.

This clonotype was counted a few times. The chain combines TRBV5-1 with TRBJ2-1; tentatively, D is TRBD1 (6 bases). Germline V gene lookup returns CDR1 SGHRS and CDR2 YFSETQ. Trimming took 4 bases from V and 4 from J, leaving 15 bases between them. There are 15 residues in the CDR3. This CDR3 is CASSPRQEPYNEQFF. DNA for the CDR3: TGCGCCAGCAGCCCGCGACAGGAACCATACAATGAGCAGTTCTTC.

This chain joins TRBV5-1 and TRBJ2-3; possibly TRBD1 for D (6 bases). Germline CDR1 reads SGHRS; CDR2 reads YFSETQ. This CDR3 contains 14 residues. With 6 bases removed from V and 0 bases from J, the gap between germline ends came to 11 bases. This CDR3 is CASTLGTSTDTQYF. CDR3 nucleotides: TGCGCCAGCACCCTCGGGACAAGCACAGATACGCAGTATTTT.

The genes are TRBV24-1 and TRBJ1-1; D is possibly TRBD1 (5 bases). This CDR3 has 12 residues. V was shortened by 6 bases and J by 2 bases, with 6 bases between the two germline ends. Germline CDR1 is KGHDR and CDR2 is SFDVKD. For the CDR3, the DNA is TGTGCCACCAGTCAGGGTAACACTGAAGCTTTCTTT. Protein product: CATSQGNTEAFF.

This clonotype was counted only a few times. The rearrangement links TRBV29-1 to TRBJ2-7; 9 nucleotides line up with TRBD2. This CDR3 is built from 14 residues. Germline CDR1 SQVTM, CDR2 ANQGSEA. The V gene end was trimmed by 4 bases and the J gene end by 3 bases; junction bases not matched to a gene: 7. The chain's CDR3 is CSVVLAGRNYEQYF. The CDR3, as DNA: TGCAGCGTTGTCCTAGCGGGGAGAAACTACGAGCAGTACTTC.

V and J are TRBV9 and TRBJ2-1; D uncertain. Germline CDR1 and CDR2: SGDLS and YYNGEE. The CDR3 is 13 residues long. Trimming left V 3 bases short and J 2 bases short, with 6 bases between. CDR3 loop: CASSADPYNEQFF. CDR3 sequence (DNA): TGTGCCAGCAGCGCTGACCCCTACAATGAGCAGTTCTTC.

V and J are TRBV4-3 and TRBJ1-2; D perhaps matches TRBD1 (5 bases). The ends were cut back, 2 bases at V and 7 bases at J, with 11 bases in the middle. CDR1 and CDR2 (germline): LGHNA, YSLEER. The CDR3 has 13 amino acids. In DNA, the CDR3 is TGCGCCAGCAGCCAACCAGGGTTTTTTGGCTACACCTTC. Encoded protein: CASSQPGFFGYTF.

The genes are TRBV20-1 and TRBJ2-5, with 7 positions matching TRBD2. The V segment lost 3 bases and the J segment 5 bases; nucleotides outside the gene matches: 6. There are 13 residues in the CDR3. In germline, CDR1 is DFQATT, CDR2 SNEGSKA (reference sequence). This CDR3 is CSARIPGRETQYF. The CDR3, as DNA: TGCAGTGCTAGGATTCCCGGGAGGGAGACCCAGTACTTC.